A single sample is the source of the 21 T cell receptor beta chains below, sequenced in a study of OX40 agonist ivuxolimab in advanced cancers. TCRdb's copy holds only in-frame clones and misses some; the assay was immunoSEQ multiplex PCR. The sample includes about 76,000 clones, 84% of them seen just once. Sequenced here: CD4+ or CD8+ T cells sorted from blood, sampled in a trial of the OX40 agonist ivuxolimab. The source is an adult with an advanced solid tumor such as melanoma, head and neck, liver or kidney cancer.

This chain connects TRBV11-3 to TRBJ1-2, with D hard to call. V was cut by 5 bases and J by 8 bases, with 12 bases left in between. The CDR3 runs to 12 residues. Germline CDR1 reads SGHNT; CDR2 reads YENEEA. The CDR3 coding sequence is TGTGCCAGCAGCCCCCGTTCTGGAGGCTACACCTTC. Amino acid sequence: CASSPRSGGYTF.

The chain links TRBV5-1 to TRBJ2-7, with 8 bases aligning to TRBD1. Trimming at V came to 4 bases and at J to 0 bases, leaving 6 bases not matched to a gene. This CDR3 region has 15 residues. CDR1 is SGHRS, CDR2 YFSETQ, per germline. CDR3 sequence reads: CASSQQGGSSYEQYF. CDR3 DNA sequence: TGCGCCAGCAGCCAACAGGGGGGTAGCTCCTACGAGCAGTACTTC. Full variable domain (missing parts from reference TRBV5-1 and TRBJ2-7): KAGVTQTPRYLIKTRGQQVTLSCSPISGHRSVSWYQQTPGQGLQFLFEYFSETQRNKGNFPGRFSGRQFSNSRSEMNVSTLELGDSALYLCASSQQGGSSYEQYFGPGTRLTVT.

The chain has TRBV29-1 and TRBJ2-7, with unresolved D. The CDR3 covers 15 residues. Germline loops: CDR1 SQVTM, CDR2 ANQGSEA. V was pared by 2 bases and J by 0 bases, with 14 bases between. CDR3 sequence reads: CSVETPSTASYEQYF. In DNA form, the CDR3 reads TGCAGCGTTGAAACACCCTCAACAGCCTCCTACGAGCAGTACTTC.

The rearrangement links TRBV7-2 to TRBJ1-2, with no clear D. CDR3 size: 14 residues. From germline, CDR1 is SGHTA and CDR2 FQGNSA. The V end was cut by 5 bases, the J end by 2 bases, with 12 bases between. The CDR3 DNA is TGTGCCAGCAGCAGCATGGCGGGGAACTATGGCTACACCTTC. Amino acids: CASSSMAGNYGYTF. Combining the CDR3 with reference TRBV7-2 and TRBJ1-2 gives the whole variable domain GAGVSQSPSNKVTEKGKDVELRCDPISGHTALYWYRQSLGQGLEFLIYFQGNSAPDKSGLPSDRFSAERTGGSVSTLTIQRTQQEDSAVYLCASSSMAGNYGYTFGSGTRLTVV.

The DNA of the CDR3 is TGTGCCAGCAGCGGTACCGGGACAGGGAGACAAGAGACCCAGTACTTC. Its translation: CASSGTGTGRQETQYF. This sequence joins TRBV11-2 and TRBJ2-5, with 9 bases aligning to TRBD1. Germline V gene sequence: CDR1 SGHAT, CDR2 FQNNGV. Unmatched junction bases numbered 9, after V lost 5 bases and J lost 2 bases. CDR3 length: 16 residues.

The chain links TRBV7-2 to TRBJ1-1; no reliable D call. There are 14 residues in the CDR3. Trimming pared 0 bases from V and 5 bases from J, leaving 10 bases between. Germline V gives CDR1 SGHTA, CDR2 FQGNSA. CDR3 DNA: TGTGCCAGCAGCTTAGCCCAAGGGTTAACTGAAGCTTTCTTT. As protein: CASSLAQGLTEAFF.

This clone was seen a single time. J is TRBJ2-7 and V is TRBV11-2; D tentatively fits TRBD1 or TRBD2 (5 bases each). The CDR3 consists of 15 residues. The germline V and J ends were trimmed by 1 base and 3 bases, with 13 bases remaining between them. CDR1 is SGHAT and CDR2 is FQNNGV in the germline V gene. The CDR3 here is CASSLAEGPHYEQYF. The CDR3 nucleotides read TGTGCCAGCAGCTTAGCAGAGGGGCCCCACTACGAGCAGTACTTC.

Written as DNA, the CDR3 is TGCGCCAGCAGTCAATTAAGAGGGACAGCCGCACGGTGGGATGAAAAACTGTTTTTT. Translation gives CASSQLRGTAARWDEKLFF. The V and J genes are TRBV23-1 and TRBJ1-4; TRBD1 agrees at 7 bases. TRBV23-1 is designated an ORF whose function remains uncertain. The CDR3 is 19 amino acids. The V segment lost 1 base and the J segment 6 bases; nucleotides outside the gene matches: 17.

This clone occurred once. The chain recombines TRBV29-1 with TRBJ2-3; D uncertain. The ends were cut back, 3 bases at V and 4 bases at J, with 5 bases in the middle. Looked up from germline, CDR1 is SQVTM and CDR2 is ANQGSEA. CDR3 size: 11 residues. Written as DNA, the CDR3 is TGCAGCGTTGACTCCGCAGATACGCAGTATTTT. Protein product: CSVDSADTQYF.

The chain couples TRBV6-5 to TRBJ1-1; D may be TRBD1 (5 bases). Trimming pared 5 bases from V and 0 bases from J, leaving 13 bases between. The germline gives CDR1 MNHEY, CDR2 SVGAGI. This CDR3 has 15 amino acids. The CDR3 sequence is CASSLGVGMNTEAFF. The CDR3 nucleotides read TGTGCCAGCAGTCTGGGGGTCGGGATGAACACTGAAGCTTTCTTT.

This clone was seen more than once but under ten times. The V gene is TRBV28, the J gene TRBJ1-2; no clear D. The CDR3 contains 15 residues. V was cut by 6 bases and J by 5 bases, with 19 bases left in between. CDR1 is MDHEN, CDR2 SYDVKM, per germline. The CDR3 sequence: CASSPGGATRYGYTF. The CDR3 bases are TGTGCCAGCAGCCCCGGTGGAGCCACCAGATATGGCTACACCTTC.

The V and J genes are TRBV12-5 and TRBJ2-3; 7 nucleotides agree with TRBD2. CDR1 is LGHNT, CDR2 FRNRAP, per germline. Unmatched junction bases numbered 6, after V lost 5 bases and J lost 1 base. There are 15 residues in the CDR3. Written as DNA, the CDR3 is TGTGCTAGTGGTCCCGGGGCGGGGGGCACAGATACGCAGTATTTT. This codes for CASGPGAGGTDTQYF.

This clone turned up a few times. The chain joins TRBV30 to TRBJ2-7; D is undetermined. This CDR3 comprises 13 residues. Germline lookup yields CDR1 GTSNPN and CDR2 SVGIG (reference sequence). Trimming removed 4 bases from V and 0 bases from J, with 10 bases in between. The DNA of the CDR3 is TGTGCCTGGACTATGGACGGCTCCTACGAGCAGTACTTC. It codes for CAWTMDGSYEQYF.

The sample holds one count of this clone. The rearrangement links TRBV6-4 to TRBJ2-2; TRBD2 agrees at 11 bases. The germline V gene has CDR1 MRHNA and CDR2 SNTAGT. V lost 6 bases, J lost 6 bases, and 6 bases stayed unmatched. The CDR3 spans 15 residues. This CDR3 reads CASSELAGDPGELFF. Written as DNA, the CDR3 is TGTGCCAGCAGCGAACTAGCGGGAGATCCCGGGGAGCTGTTTTTT.

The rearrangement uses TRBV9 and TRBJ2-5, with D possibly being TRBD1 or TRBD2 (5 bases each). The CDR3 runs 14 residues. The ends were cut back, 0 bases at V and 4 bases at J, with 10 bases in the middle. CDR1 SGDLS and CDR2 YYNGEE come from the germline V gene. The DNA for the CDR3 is TGTGCCAGCAGCGTAGGAGGGGTAGGAGAGACCCAGTACTTC. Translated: CASSVGGVGETQYF.

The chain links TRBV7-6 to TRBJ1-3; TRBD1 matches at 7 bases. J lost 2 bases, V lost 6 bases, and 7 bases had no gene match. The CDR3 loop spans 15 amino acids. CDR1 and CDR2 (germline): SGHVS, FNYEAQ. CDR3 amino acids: CASSFGRGPGNTIYF. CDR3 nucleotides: TGTGCCAGCAGTTTCGGGAGGGGGCCTGGAAACACCATATATTTT.

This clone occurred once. The CDR3 DNA sequence: TGTGCCAGCAGCTTATATGGGGTCGGTGGCTACGAGCAGTACTTC. Protein sequence: CASSLYGVGGYEQYF. This chain uses TRBV7-6 with TRBJ2-7, with unresolved D. This CDR3 has 15 amino acids. Germline V lookup: CDR1 SGHVS, CDR2 FNYEAQ. Trimming removed 2 bases at V and 3 bases at J, with 14 bases between.

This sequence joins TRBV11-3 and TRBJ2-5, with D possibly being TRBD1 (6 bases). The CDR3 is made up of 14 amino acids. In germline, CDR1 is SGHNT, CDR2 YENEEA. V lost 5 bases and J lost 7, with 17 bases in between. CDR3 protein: CASSPHRQGGTQYF. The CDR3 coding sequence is TGTGCCAGCAGCCCCCACAGGCAAGGGGGGACCCAGTACTTC.

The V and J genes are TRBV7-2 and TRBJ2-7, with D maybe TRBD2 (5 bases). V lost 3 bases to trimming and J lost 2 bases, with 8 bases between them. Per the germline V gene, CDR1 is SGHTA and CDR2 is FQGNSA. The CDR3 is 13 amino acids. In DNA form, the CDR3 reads TGTGCCAGCAGCTTTCGAGGGACCTACGAGCAGTACTTC. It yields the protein CASSFRGTYEQYF.

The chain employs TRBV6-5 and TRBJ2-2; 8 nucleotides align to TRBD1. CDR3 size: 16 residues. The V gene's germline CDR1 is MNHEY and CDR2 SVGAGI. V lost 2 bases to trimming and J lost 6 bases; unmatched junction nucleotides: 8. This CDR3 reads CASSYLRGRSSGELFF. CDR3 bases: TGTGCCAGCAGTTACCTCAGGGGGCGCTCCTCCGGGGAGCTGTTTTTT.

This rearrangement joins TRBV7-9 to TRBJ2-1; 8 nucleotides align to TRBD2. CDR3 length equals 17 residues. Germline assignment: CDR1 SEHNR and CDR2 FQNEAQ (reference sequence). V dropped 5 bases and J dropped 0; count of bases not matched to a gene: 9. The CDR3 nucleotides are TGTGCCAGCAGCCAATTTAAGCGGGGGAGCTCCTACAATGAGCAGTTCTTC. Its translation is CASSQFKRGSSYNEQFF. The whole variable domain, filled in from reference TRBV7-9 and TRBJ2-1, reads DTGVSQNPRHKITKRGQNVTFRCDPISEHNRLYWYRQTLGQGPEFLTYFQNEAQLEKSRLLSDRFSAERPKGSFSTLEIQRTEQGDSAMYLCASSQFKRGSSYNEQFFGPGTRLTVL.